These T cell receptor beta chains were read from a single sample in a study of read filtering for tumor transcriptome and immune sequencing. TCRdb reanalysed the reads using MiXCR and keeps one entry per CDR3 protein. The repertoire has 39,000 or so distinct CDR3 sequences, roughly 13% of them found once; the top ten carry 30%. Sequencing used a population of CD138-negative cells sorted from bone marrow. These receptors were collected from a donor at least 40 years old with multiple myeloma. The CDR3 runs from the conserved cysteine through the conserved F or W. D genes are given only for firm matches. The size of a clone is reported for some rows only, either as once, few or many, or as a class for expanded clones.

clone_size	d_call	j_call	v_call	cdr3_aa	cdr3_nt
many	.	TRBJ2-5	TRBV7-9	CASSLSGAEETQYF	TGTGCCAGCAGCTTATCCGGGGCGGAAGAGACCCAGTACTTC
many	.	TRBJ2-1	TRBV2	CASSEGEQLDEQFF	TGTGCCAGCAGTGAAGGGGAGCAATTGGATGAGCAGTTCTTC
many	.	TRBJ2-3	TRBV19	CASSSHPGGRRYTQYF	TGTGCCAGTAGTTCTCACCCCGGGGGACGGAGGTATACGCAGTATTTT
many	TRBD2	TRBJ2-1	TRBV20-1	CSARVRGTSGRYEQFF	TGCAGTGCTAGAGTCAGAGGTACTAGCGGGAGATATGAGCAGTTCTTC
.	.	TRBJ2-3	TRBV10-1	CASSDGENTQYF	TGCGCCAGCAGTGATGGGGAAAATACGCAGTATTTT
many	.	TRBJ1-3	TRBV20-1	CSARSGGNTIYF	TGCAGTGCTCGCAGCGGTGGAAACACCATATATTTT
.	TRBD1	TRBJ2-2	TRBV27	CASSLQPGGFGELFF	TGTGCCAGCAGTTTACAGCCAGGGGGCTTCGGGGAGCTGTTTTTT
many	.	TRBJ2-6	TRBV4-1	CASSQDQGDIMSGANVLTF	TGCGCCAGCAGCCAAGATCAAGGAGACATTATGTCTGGGGCCAACGTCCTGACTTTC
many	TRBD1	TRBJ2-7	TRBV29-1	CSVEDVRGTGRSTRYEQYF	TGCAGCGTTGAAGATGTGCGGGGGACAGGGAGGTCAACCCGTTACGAGCAGTACTTC
many	TRBD1	TRBJ1-1	TRBV30	CAWRTEGARTEAFF	TGTGCCTGGAGAACGGAGGGGGCAAGGACTGAAGCTTTCTTT
many	.	TRBJ2-5	TRBV10-3	CAISESTAGRQETQYF	TGTGCCATCAGTGAGTCGACAGCAGGGCGACAAGAGACCCAGTACTTC
many	TRBD1	TRBJ1-5	TRBV5-1	CASSYGQGGQPQHF	TGCGCCAGCAGCTACGGACAGGGCGGTCAGCCCCAGCATTTT
many	TRBD2	TRBJ2-3	TRBV7-9	CASSASGRALDTQYF	TGTGCCAGCAGCGCAAGCGGGAGGGCCTTAGATACGCAGTATTTT
few	.	TRBJ1-1	TRBV11-2	CASSPDSFAGTEAFF	TGTGCCAGCAGCCCCGACAGTTTCGCGGGCACTGAAGCTTTCTTT
few	TRBD2	TRBJ2-1	TRBV9	CASSLTGTSNYNEQFF	TGTGCCAGCAGCCTCACCGGGACTAGCAATTACAATGAGCAGTTCTTC
many	TRBD2	TRBJ2-5	TRBV7-9	CASSLVALAGVGQYF	TGTGCCAGCAGCTTAGTTGCTCTAGCGGGAGTGGGCCAGTACTTC
many	.	TRBJ2-1	TRBV29-1	CSVDRRNYNEQFF	TGCAGCGTTGATCGGCGGAACTACAATGAGCAGTTCTTC
many	.	TRBJ2-1	TRBV19	CASMGWSNSYNEQFF	TGTGCCAGTATGGGTTGGTCCAACTCCTACAATGAGCAGTTCTTC
many	TRBD2	TRBJ2-1	TRBV11-2	CASSLAGGSYNEQFF	TGTGCCAGCAGCTTGGCGGGAGGCTCCTACAATGAGCAGTTCTTC
.	.	TRBJ2-1	TRBV6-6	CAGSYRDSYNEQFF	TGTGCCGGTAGTTACCGGGACTCCTACAATGAGCAGTTCTTC
many	.	TRBJ1-5	TRBV28	CASSKPDKYNQPQHF	TGTGCCAGCAGTAAACCGGACAAGTACAATCAGCCCCAGCATTTT
.	TRBD2	TRBJ2-7	TRBV20-1	CSARLSGRAGEQYF	TGCAGTGCTAGACTGAGCGGGAGGGCCGGCGAGCAGTACTTC
.	TRBD2	TRBJ2-1	TRBV2	CASSETSGSYEQFF	TGTGCCAGCAGTGAGACTAGCGGGAGCTATGAGCAGTTCTTC
few	.	TRBJ1-2	TRBV2	CASSEAGPDGYGYTF	TGTGCCAGCAGTGAGGCAGGCCCGGACGGCTATGGCTACACCTTC
.	.	TRBJ2-1	TRBV7-2	CASSFSGHNEQFF	TGTGCCAGCAGCTTCTCGGGGCACAATGAGCAGTTCTTC
.	.	TRBJ2-1	TRBV7-9	CASRSGVNEQFF	TGTGCCAGCAGATCAGGGGTAAATGAGCAGTTCTTC
many	TRBD1	TRBJ2-4	TRBV28	CASSIGGDSKNIQYF	TGTGCCAGCAGTATAGGGGGCGACAGCAAAAACATTCAGTACTTC
.	TRBD1	TRBJ1-5	TRBV6-5	CASSGDRDQPQHF	TGTGCCAGCAGTGGGGACAGGGATCAGCCCCAGCATTTT
many	TRBD1	TRBJ2-5	TRBV19	CASSTDRGGSKTQYF	TGTGCCAGTAGTACGGACAGGGGAGGATCGAAGACCCAGTACTTC
many	TRBD2	TRBJ2-3	TRBV20-1	CSARPGLASGDTQYF	TGCAGTGCTAGGCCGGGACTAGCGAGTGGAGATACGCAGTATTTT
medium-sized	.	TRBJ1-1	TRBV25-1	CASSEEWTTEAFF	TGTGCCAGCAGTGAAGAGTGGACCACTGAAGCTTTCTTT
many	TRBD2	TRBJ2-7	TRBV20-1	CSARDVRREVPYEQYF	TGCAGTGCTAGAGATGTTAGGCGGGAGGTGCCCTACGAGCAGTACTTC
.	.	TRBJ2-7	TRBV6-6	CASRTLSAREQYF	TGTGCCAGCAGAACTCTAAGCGCCCGAGAGCAGTACTTC
few	TRBD2	TRBJ2-3	TRBV28	CASSGSGRGDTQYF	TGTGCCAGCAGCGGTAGCGGGAGAGGAGATACGCAGTATTTT
many	TRBD2	TRBJ2-1	TRBV12-3/TRBV12-4	CASRPGLAGDNEQFF	TGTGCCAGCAGACCCGGACTAGCGGGAGACAATGAGCAGTTCTTC
.	TRBD1	TRBJ1-5	TRBV19	CASSEQGELQPQHF	TGTGCCAGTAGTGAACAGGGGGAGCTTCAGCCCCAGCATTTT
many	.	TRBJ1-1	TRBV15	CATSNRNNLGAFF	TGTGCCACCAGCAATAGGAACAATTTGGGGGCTTTCTTT